This T cell receptor (beta chain) was documented in a study of graft-versus-host responses after intestinal transplantation. Turning to the study itself: Multivisceral, liver-intestinal, or isolated intestinal transplants were performed in recipients. Each patient got anti-thymocyte globulin induction, then tacrolimus and steroids for about 3 years.

As to this clone: The antigen is not known.

This CDR3 has 16 residues. V was pared by 1 base and J by 7 bases, with 9 bases of the junction left unmatched. Germline CDR1 is MNHEY and CDR2 is SMNVEV (reference sequence). Broader study findings: Circulating GvH clone levels at their peak were associated with HvG declines (early post-transplant).

Sequencing used immunoSEQ multiplex PCR; TCRdb keeps in-frame clones, though not all of them. The table lists 18,000 or so clones, roughly 94% of them singletons, with 0.65% to 1% in the top ten. The chain is built from TRBV27 and TRBJ2-2, with 7 bases lining up with TRBD1. The TCR comes from a human patient who received an intestinal transplant, so some T cells may come from the graft donor. The input for sequencing was PBMCs, taken 23 days after intestinal transplant. CDR3 protein: CASSLLGRGWNGELFF. CDR3 coding DNA: TGTGCCAGCAGTTTATTGGGCAGGGGGTGGAACGGGGAGCTGTTTTTT.